This entry features one TCR beta chain sequence. Its antigen specificity is not known. Base qualities are not recorded, but no much larger clone differs from it by a single base. RNA was extracted using the RNeasy kit, and roughly 0.5 to 1 ug of the RNA was reverse transcribed with random hexamers. The immunoSEQ multiplex PCR assay, which covers 54 Vbeta and 13 Jbeta segments, was used to amplify TCR beta CDR3 regions. Bias from PCR amplification was corrected by using a synthetic template baseline for primer optimization and for computational correction. The study's processing was this. Reads were assigned to V, D and J genes according to IMGT and analyzed in immunoSEQ Analyzer, with only productive sequences retained. Clonality was calculated as one minus the Shannon entropy normalized by log2 of the number of productive unique sequences. Public and private clones were assessed among the 100 most prevalent clones of each patient and control. Clones were defined as Susac-specific if absent from the healthy and MS cohorts, from 1052 published viral clones and from other ImmuneACCESS disease sequences. TCRdb ran its own pipeline on the public reads, namely fastp trimming at Q25 and MiXCR clone calling, and kept in-frame beta chains. Here each entry gathers all rows of one CDR3 protein and keeps the most common genes and DNA. The V and J calls shown here were made by TCRdb, not taken from the authors' results. For this sample the table gives 150,000 to 200,000 distinct CDR3 sequences, of which roughly 95% were detected only once. Of the sample, around 0.15% falls within the top ten clones.

The sample belongs to a study of CD8 T cells in Susac syndrome (dated by TCRdb to the late 2010s). Study-level background: Repertoire sequencing was used to test whether CD8+ T cell activation and differentiation in Susac syndrome was antigen driven. The study compared CD8+ T cell repertoire clonality among 12 healthy donors, around 14 Susac syndrome patients and fewer than 19 multiple sclerosis patients.

The research as a whole found: The study acknowledged that relatively few individuals were included in the TCR sequencing and HLA analysis.

The germline V gene (reference sequence) yields MNHEY for CDR1 and SMNVEV for CDR2. V was cut back by 0 bases and J by 5 bases, leaving a gap of 19 bases between them. Its CDR3 holds 17 amino acids, cysteine through phenylalanine. Solely the CDR3 DNA is kept, with 51 bases framed from the first base. High-throughput TCR beta sequencing profiled peripheral blood CD8+ and CD4+ T cells from healthy donors, Susac syndrome patients and multiple sclerosis patients. Multiple sclerosis controls were treatment-naive patients with stable or active relapsing-remitting disease fulfilling revised McDonald criteria. Bulk CD8+ and CD4+ T cells were purified magnetically by negative isolation, whereas CD8+ TEMRA cells were enriched by FACS. Blood was drawn into EDTA tubes, processed within 24 hours, and PBMCs were isolated by density gradient centrifugation. PBMCs intended for TCR sequencing were frozen in liquid nitrogen and were later thawed in a 37 degrees C water bath. The sorted or isolated CD4+, CD8+ and CD8+ TEMRA cells had a purity of 90% or higher.

Recombination joined TRBV27 with TRBJ2-5; the D gene lacks a confident call. This receptor was obtained from a human donor with multiple sclerosis. The sample was CD8+ T cells from PBMCs. DNA sequence: TGTGCCAGCAGTTTATCGCCCATACCGGTGCCCTCGGAGACCCAGTACTTC. It codes for CASSLSPIPVPSETQYF.